The clone carrying this T cell receptor (beta chain) was observed a few times. The record originates from a study of blood T cell repertoires in COVID-19. On the study more broadly: Spain, Italy and the United States supplied samples that represented acute and convalescent COVID-19.

The CDR3 covers 13 residues. Per germline, CDR1 SEHNR and CDR2 FQNEAQ (reference sequence). Trimming shortened V by 2 bases and J by 9 bases, and 13 bases separated the two germline ends. Repertoires were generated with immunoSEQ multiplex PCR, while TCRdb's copy carries only in-frame clones and drops some. The profile shows hundreds of thousands of clones, 89% of them singletons. The material sequenced was PBMCs or T cells enriched from blood (not recorded which). The rearrangement links TRBV7-9 to TRBJ1-1, with D possibly being TRBD1 (6 bases). The receptor comes from a man in his 60s who had recovered from COVID-19. CDR3 DNA: TGTGCCAGCAGCTTAAACCCGGGACAAAAAGCTTTCTTT. It translates to CASSLNPGQKAFF.